Sequencing of this TCR beta chain was carried out in a study of Graves' ophthalmopathy and Graves' hyperthyroidism. RNA transcripts yielded amplified TCR beta CDR3 regions. RT-PCR was first run with HTBI primers, then multiplex PCR in a second round. TCRdb passed the multiplex PCR reads through MiXCR, listing each CDR3 protein once. Of under 800,000 distinct CDR3 sequences listed, approximately 22% are singletons. This clonotype was detected ten times or more. This TCR came from a young woman with stable Graves' hyperthyroidism. Some clones in this sample may be carry-over from other donors' samples. Sequencing used peripheral blood.

This chain's CDR3 is CSARQGSYEQYF. The CDR3 DNA sequence: TGCAGCGCAAGACAGGGATCCTACGAGCAGTACTTC. This chain uses TRBV29-1 with TRBJ2-7; the match to TRBD1 covers 7 bases. V lost 7 bases and J lost 1; bases outside the gene matches: 4. The CDR3 extends over 12 amino acids. The germline V gene encodes CDR1 SQVTM and CDR2 ANQGSEA.